A selection of T cell receptor beta chains follows, all from one sample in a study of T cell responses to AZD1222 COVID-19 vaccine. This table comes from immunoSEQ multiplex PCR, and its TCRdb copy is limited to in-frame clones, with some not included. Of roughly 180,000 clones listed, about 90% were seen once; the top ten hold about 0.49%. Source: peripheral blood, taken on day 0 of AZD1222 vaccination. Every receptor here comes from an adult in good health. CDR3s include the opening cysteine and the closing phenylalanine or tryptophan. The D gene is left open where the match is weak. Rows may omit the clone size; those that give it use once, few, many or a size class.

cdr3_nt cdr3_aa j_call v_call clone_size d_call
TGTGCCAGCAGCGTAAATGGACAGGGGGCCGGGGAGCAGTACTTC CASSVNGQGAGEQYF TRBJ2-7 TRBV9 - TRBD1
TGTGCCAGCAGCCCCCAGGGAGGATCTGAAGCTTTCTTT CASSPQGGSEAFF TRBJ1-1 TRBV3-1/TRBV3-2 - -
TGTGCCAGCAGTTCCACCGGCCTCCACAGGGGGCAAAGGTCTGAAGCTTTCTTT CASSSTGLHRGQRSEAFF TRBJ1-1 TRBV28 - TRBD1
TGTGCCTGGAGTGTCGTCAGGGCCAGAGAAACTGAAGCTTTCTTT CAWSVVRARETEAFF TRBJ1-1 TRBV30 - -
TGTGCCAGCAGTTTACTCGGGATTGGCTCTGGAAACACCATATATTTT CASSLLGIGSGNTIYF TRBJ1-3 TRBV28 - -
TGTGCCAGCAGGAAGATCGGGACTGACAATGAGCAGTTCTTC CASRKIGTDNEQFF TRBJ2-1 TRBV7-2 - -
TGTGCCAGCAGCCCGGACAGGGGGTTTAATTCACCCCTCCACTTT CASSPDRGFNSPLHF TRBJ1-6 TRBV5-6 - TRBD1
TGTGCCAGTACACCGGGACCTATCGGCTACACCTTC CASTPGPIGYTF TRBJ1-2 TRBV19 - -
TGTGCCTGGAGTGTTTCACTTTCTGGGGCCAACGTCCTGACTTTC CAWSVSLSGANVLTF TRBJ2-6 TRBV30 - -
TGTGCCAGCAGTATTAGCGGGAGGGTGAATGAGCAGTTCTTC CASSISGRVNEQFF TRBJ2-1 TRBV27 - TRBD2
TGTGCCAGCAGTCCAGGGGTAGCCCAGCATTTT CASSPGVAQHF TRBJ1-5 TRBV6-5 - -
TGTGCCAGCAGTCCCCGACCGGGACAGTATTCCTACGAGCAGTACTTC CASSPRPGQYSYEQYF TRBJ2-7 TRBV27 once TRBD1
TGTGCCAGCAGCTTACCAGGACTAGCGGGGGGGCAGAATGAGCAGTTCTTC CASSLPGLAGGQNEQFF TRBJ2-1 TRBV7-8 - TRBD2
TGTGCCAGCAGCCCCGGGACTGTGAACACCGGGGAGCTGTTTTTT CASSPGTVNTGELFF TRBJ2-2 TRBV9 - -
TGTGCCAGCAGCTCCGGGACGGGAGCCTACGAGCAGTACTTC CASSSGTGAYEQYF TRBJ2-7 TRBV5-8 - -
TGTGCCAGCAGTTACACTAGCGGGGGCAAAAACATTCAGTACTTC CASSYTSGGKNIQYF TRBJ2-4 TRBV6-5 - TRBD2
TGTGCCAGTAGTATTAGGACAGGGGATGAAGCTTTCTTT CASSIRTGDEAFF TRBJ1-1 TRBV19 - TRBD1
TGTGCCAGCAGACGAGGGACCGCTGCTAACTATGGCTACACCTTC CASRRGTAANYGYTF TRBJ1-2 TRBV27 - -
TGTGCCAGCAGCTCGCAAGGGACAGGGAACACTGAAGCTTTCTTT CASSSQGTGNTEAFF TRBJ1-1 TRBV7-3 - TRBD1
TGTGCCACCGACGGACTGACCTCTGGAAACACCATATATTTT CATDGLTSGNTIYF TRBJ1-3 TRBV6-5 few -
TGCGCCAGCAGTTGGGACAGCCAAGAGACCCAGTACTTC CASSWDSQETQYF TRBJ2-5 TRBV5-1 - TRBD1
TGTGCCAGCTCACCAATCGGACAGGGATCCGGCACTGAAGCTTTCTTT CASSPIGQGSGTEAFF TRBJ1-1 TRBV18 few TRBD1
TGTGCCAGCAGTCCCCGGAGGGGGGCGGTGGGGACAGATACGCAGTATTTT CASSPRRGAVGTDTQYF TRBJ2-3 TRBV28 - -
TGCGCCAGCAGTCGGGACGTCGGCGAGGTCCACTTT CASSRDVGEVHF TRBJ1-6 TRBV5-1 - -
TGTGCCAGCAGCTCATACAGGGGGCGCGAGCCCCACGAGCAGTACTTC CASSSYRGREPHEQYF TRBJ2-7 TRBV11-2 - TRBD1
TGTGCCACCAGTGATTCGGGGAGAGGAGGGGAGACCCAGTACTTC CATSDSGRGGETQYF TRBJ2-5 TRBV24-1 - -
TGTGCCAGCAGCGTAGGAGGGGCACAAGAGACCCAGTACTTC CASSVGGAQETQYF TRBJ2-5 TRBV9 once -
TGCGCCAGCAGTGAGGGGACAGGGGGAGTCTACGAGCAGTACTTC CASSEGTGGVYEQYF TRBJ2-7 TRBV10-1 - TRBD1
TGTGCCAGTAGTGGCCAGGTCAATCAGCCCCAGCATTTT CASSGQVNQPQHF TRBJ1-5 TRBV19 - -
TGTGCCAGTATTGCCTTGGCAGGGGGGACTGAAGCTTTCTTT CASIALAGGTEAFF TRBJ1-1 TRBV19 - TRBD1
TGTGCCAGCAGTCGTTCTGTCGGGGAAACTTCACCCCTCCACTTT CASSRSVGETSPLHF TRBJ1-6 TRBV6-5 - -
TGCAGCGTTGAGACAGGGAAGCTCTACGAGCAGTACTTC CSVETGKLYEQYF TRBJ2-7 TRBV29-1 few TRBD1
TGTGCCACCAGTGACACCGGGACAGGGGTTAGGACCGGGGAGCTGTTTTTT CATSDTGTGVRTGELFF TRBJ2-2 TRBV24-1 once TRBD1
TGCAGCGTTGGGCAGGGGAATAATCAGCCCCAGCATTTT CSVGQGNNQPQHF TRBJ1-5 TRBV29-1 - -
TGTGCCAGCAGCTCCACAGGGGGCTCTAGCACAGATACGCAGTATTTT CASSSTGGSSTDTQYF TRBJ2-3 TRBV9 - TRBD1
TGTGCCAGCAGCTTCCGGGACCCCGCCTACGAGCAGTACTTC CASSFRDPAYEQYF TRBJ2-7 TRBV7-2 - -
TGTGCTAGCAGCCCCCGTCCCAGGGGGGGCGCCTTCGAGCAGTACTTC CASSPRPRGGAFEQYF TRBJ2-7 TRBV7-7 - -
TGTGCCAGCAGCTTAAGGGATCCTTACGAGCAGTACTTC CASSLRDPYEQYF TRBJ2-7 TRBV5-5 - -
TGTGCCAGTAGTATGTTGAGTTCTAGGAACACCGGGGAGCTGTTTTTT CASSMLSSRNTGELFF TRBJ2-2 TRBV19 - -
TGTGCCAGCAGCCAAGATTCGTGGGCAGTAAAAGAGACCCAGTACTTC CASSQDSWAVKETQYF TRBJ2-5 TRBV14 - -
TGTGCCAGCAGTTACGGGCCGGGCGATGGCTACACCTTC CASSYGPGDGYTF TRBJ1-2 TRBV6-2/TRBV6-3 - -
TGCGCCAGCAGTGACCCCACGTCTTTTCGCTACACCTTC CASSDPTSFRYTF TRBJ1-2 TRBV10-1 - -
TGTGCCAGCAGCTTTGACCAGCACGAGCAGTACTTC CASSFDQHEQYF TRBJ2-7 TRBV11-2 - -